This is a list of T cell receptor beta chains from one sample in a study of blood T cell repertoires in COVID-19. The protocol was immunoSEQ multiplex PCR, while the TCRdb copy is restricted to in-frame clones and leaves out a portion. Here the sample spans under 450,000 clones, roughly 90% being singletons. Material for sequencing was peripheral blood. Receptor source: a woman aged 55-75 years with COVID-19, enrolled during active disease. The CDR3 runs from the conserved cysteine through the conserved F or W. A D gene is named only where the DNA matches it firmly. Clone size is given for some rows only: seen once, a few or many times, or a class if the clone is expanded.

D gene	V gene	J gene	clone size	CDR3 protein	CDR3 DNA
-	TRBV7-3	TRBJ2-1	-	CASSLIPGINEQFF	TGTGCCAGCAGCTTAATCCCGGGGATCAATGAGCAGTTCTTC
-	TRBV7-2	TRBJ2-3	few	CASSLVAGAGDTQYF	TGTGCCAGCAGCTTAGTTGCAGGGGCTGGAGATACGCAGTATTTT
TRBD1	TRBV3-1/TRBV3-2	TRBJ2-1	-	CASSQVGGKSGEQFF	TGTGCCAGCAGCCAAGTAGGGGGCAAGTCCGGTGAGCAGTTCTTC
TRBD1	TRBV9	TRBJ1-1	-	CASSASTGGYTEAFF	TGTGCCAGCAGCGCTTCGACAGGGGGATATACTGAAGCTTTCTTT
TRBD1	TRBV18	TRBJ1-4	-	CASSPIATGVNEKLFF	TGTGCCAGCTCACCAATCGCCACAGGGGTGAATGAAAAACTGTTTTTT
TRBD1	TRBV6-1	TRBJ2-2	-	CASSEAPTGGFGELFF	TGTGCCAGCAGTGAAGCACCGACAGGGGGCTTCGGGGAGCTGTTTTTT
-	TRBV11-1	TRBJ2-3	once	CASSLEQLSTDTQYF	TGTGCCAGCAGCTTAGAACAATTGAGCACAGATACGCAGTATTTT
-	TRBV30	TRBJ1-1	-	CAWRRQPTYTEAFF	TGTGCCTGGAGGCGCCAACCTACGTACACTGAAGCTTTCTTT
-	TRBV18	TRBJ1-1	few	CASSPSSTEAFF	TGTGCCAGCTCACCCTCCAGCACTGAAGCTTTCTTT
-	TRBV20-1	TRBJ1-2	once	CSASSDGYTF	TGCAGTGCTAGCAGTGATGGCTACACCTTC
TRBD1	TRBV7-9	TRBJ2-7	-	CASRDREDRLYEQYF	TGTGCCAGCAGGGACAGGGAAGACCGGCTCTACGAGCAGTACTTC